The 13 T cell receptor delta chains listed next were all sequenced from one sample in a study of Vδ1+ human thymocytes. These receptors' targets are unknown. Sequences come from RNA converted to cDNA by reverse transcription. Multiplex PCR used pooled V-gene forward primers and a constant-region reverse primer to amplify CDR3s. TCRdb re-processed the multiplex PCR reads using CATT. The sample includes some 54,000 delta-chain clones, more than 15% of them seen just once. Study-level findings and limits: Highly polyclonal TRG and TRD repertoires with Gaussian CDR3 length distributions appeared in thymus.

Specimen: Vdelta1+ gamma-delta thymocytes from the thymus. Subset specified: FACS-sorted CD3+ TCRalphabeta- TCRVdelta1+ TCRVdelta2- thymocytes. The receptors shown here come from a boy under two years old who had congenital heart surgery.

Only one count was recorded for this clone. The chain joins TRDV1 to TRDJ1; TRDD3 is a possible D gene (7 bases). This CDR3 comprises 17 residues. Germline CDR1 is TSWWSYY and CDR2 is QGS. V lost 5 bases, J lost 3 bases, and 22 bases lay in between. CDR3 in DNA: TGTGCTCTTGGGAAAATAGGGAACCGCCTGGGGGCCGATAAACTCATCTTT. It is translated as CALGKIGNRLGADKLIF.

The chain couples TRDV1 to TRDJ1, with 12 bases identical to TRDD3. The CDR3 runs 23 residues. CDR1 is TSWWSYY and CDR2 is QGS in the germline V gene. V trimming: 5 bases; J trimming: 0 bases; junction bases outside the gene matches: 25. CDR3 nucleotides: TGTGCTCTTGGGACAAAACCCGGGCCCTTCTGGGGGATACGTCTACCGTACACCGATAAACTCATCTTT. It specifies CALGTKPGPFWGIRLPYTDKLIF.

This clone was recorded a few times. This chain links TRDV1 with TRDJ1, with 9 bases identical to TRDD2. CDR3 length equals 23 residues. The junction had 26 bases not matched to a gene; V was cut back by 3 bases and J by 0 bases. The germline CDR1 and CDR2 sequences are TSWWSYY and QGS. CDR3 sequence reads: CALGDRGPSYVPGGFAYTDKLIF. CDR3 nucleotide sequence: TGTGCTCTTGGGGACCGAGGGCCTTCCTACGTTCCGGGGGGATTTGCGTACACCGATAAACTCATCTTT.

This clone appeared a few times. The chain uses TRDV1 and TRDJ1, with 8 nucleotides matching TRDD3. The CDR3 loop spans 17 amino acids. In germline, CDR1 is TSWWSYY, CDR2 QGS. The V segment lost 3 bases and the J segment 11 bases; nucleotides outside the gene matches: 20. CDR3 sequence: CALGDPTDWGDSDGLIF. As DNA, the CDR3 is TGTGCTCTTGGGGACCCTACGGACTGGGGGGACTCTGATGGGCTCATCTTT.

This chain links TRDV1 with TRDJ1, with 9 positions matching TRDD3. J lost 0 bases, V lost 4 bases, and 9 bases had no gene match. Germline CDR1 is TSWWSYY and CDR2 is QGS. The CDR3 contains 17 residues. The CDR3 DNA reads TGTGCTCTTGGGGGTTCCTACTGGGGGACATACACCGATAAACTCATCTTT. The encoded protein is CALGGSYWGTYTDKLIF.

The chain is built from TRDV1 and TRDJ1, with D maybe TRDD2 (6 bases). This CDR3 has 23 amino acids. Trimming removed 2 bases from V and 0 bases from J, with 34 bases in between. Germline assignment: CDR1 TSWWSYY and CDR2 QGS. CDR3 sequence: CALGEFIPKNPPDDGAYTDKLIF. CDR3 bases: TGTGCTCTTGGGGAATTCATTCCTAAAAATCCTCCTGATGATGGGGCGTACACCGATAAACTCATCTTT.

This clone was recorded a few times. The J gene is TRDJ1, the V gene TRDV1; TRDD3 is a possible D gene (6 bases). There are 21 residues in the CDR3. Trimming stripped 3 bases from V and 3 bases from J, with 32 bases between. Germline lookup yields CDR1 TSWWSYY and CDR2 QGS. CDR3 sequence: CALGDPFETNWGGHYADKLIF. The CDR3 DNA reads as TGTGCTCTTGGGGACCCCTTCGAGACGAATTGGGGGGGTCATTACGCCGATAAACTCATCTTT.

The rearrangement links TRDV1 to TRDJ1, with a weak D call TRDD2 (6 bases). The CDR3 is 20 residues long. V lost 1 base to trimming and J lost 0 bases, with 24 bases between them. The germline gives CDR1 TSWWSYY, CDR2 QGS. The CDR3 nucleotides are TGTGCTCTTGGGGAACCCTTCCGACCCGGGGGCCGACCGTACACCGATAAACTCATCTTT. Amino acid sequence: CALGEPFRPGGRPYTDKLIF.

This clone has more than one count but fewer than ten. The chain couples TRDV1 to TRDJ1; 7 bases agree with TRDD3. The CDR3 is made up of 17 amino acids. V shed 2 bases and J 0 bases; nucleotides not matched to a gene: 9. Germline CDR1 is TSWWSYY and CDR2 is QGS. The CDR3 DNA follows: TGTGCTCTTGGGGAAGTAGTGGGGGACCAGTACACCGATAAACTCATCTTT. Its protein is CALGEVVGDQYTDKLIF.

The genes are TRDV1 and TRDJ1; D uncertain. The length of the CDR3 is 16 residues. V lost 4 bases, J lost 2 bases, and 17 bases lay in between. The germline V gene has CDR1 TSWWSYY and CDR2 QGS. DNA of the CDR3: TGTGCTCTTGGGGTGCTTTCCGAGGTGGAGACCGATAAACTCATCTTT. This codes for CALGVLSEVETDKLIF.

The chain combines TRDV1 with TRDJ1, with 12 bases identical to TRDD3. Germline assignment: CDR1 TSWWSYY and CDR2 QGS. The length of the CDR3 is 20 residues. After removal of 5 bases from V and 3 bases from J, the junction contained 19 bases not matched to a gene. CDR3 in amino acids: CALGNSQPTRYWGIPDKLIF. The CDR3 region has the DNA TGTGCTCTTGGGAACAGTCAGCCCACCAGGTACTGGGGGATACCCGATAAACTCATCTTT.

This clone was seen a handful of times. The J gene is TRDJ1, the V gene TRDV2; TRDD3 matches 9 bases. Germline CDR1 reads GEAIGNYY; CDR2 reads EKD. V trimming: 4 bases; J trimming: 1 base; junction bases outside the gene matches: 6. This CDR3 is 15 amino acids long. The CDR3 region is CACEGLGDPTDKLIF. Here the CDR3 DNA reads TGTGCCTGTGAAGGACTGGGGGACCCCACCGATAAACTCATCTTT.

The J gene is TRDJ1, the V gene TRDV1; 10 bases are a match to TRDD3. With V trimmed by 0 bases and J by 0 bases, 4 bases remained unmatched. The V gene's germline CDR1 is TSWWSYY and CDR2 QGS. This CDR3 is built from 17 residues. The CDR3 DNA sequence: TGTGCTCTTGGGGAACTAGGAACTGGGGGATACACCGATAAACTCATCTTT. Residues: CALGELGTGGYTDKLIF.